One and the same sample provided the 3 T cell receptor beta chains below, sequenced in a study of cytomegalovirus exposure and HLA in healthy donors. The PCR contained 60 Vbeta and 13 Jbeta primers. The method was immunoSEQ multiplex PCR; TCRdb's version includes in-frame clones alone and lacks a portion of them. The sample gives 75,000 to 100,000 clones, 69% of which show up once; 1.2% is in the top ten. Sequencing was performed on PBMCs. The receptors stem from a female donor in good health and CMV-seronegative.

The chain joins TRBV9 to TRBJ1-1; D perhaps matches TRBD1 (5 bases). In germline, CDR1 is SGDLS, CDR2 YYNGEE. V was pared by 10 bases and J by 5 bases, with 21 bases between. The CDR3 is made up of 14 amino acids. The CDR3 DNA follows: TGTGCCGGAACCCCGACGACAGAGTTGACTGAAGCTTTCTTT. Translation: CAGTPTTELTEAFF.

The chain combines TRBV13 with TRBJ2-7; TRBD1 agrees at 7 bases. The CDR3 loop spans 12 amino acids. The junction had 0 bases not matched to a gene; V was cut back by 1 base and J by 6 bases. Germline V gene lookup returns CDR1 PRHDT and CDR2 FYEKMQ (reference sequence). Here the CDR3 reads CASSLAGGEQYF. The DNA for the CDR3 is TGTGCCAGCAGCTTAGCAGGGGGCGAGCAGTACTTC.

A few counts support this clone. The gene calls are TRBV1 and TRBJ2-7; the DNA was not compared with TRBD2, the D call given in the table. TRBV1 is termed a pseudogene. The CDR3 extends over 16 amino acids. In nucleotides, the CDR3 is TGCACCAGCAGCCAGCTCGTGACTAGCGGGGGCTACGAGCAGTACTTC. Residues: CTSSQLVTSGGYEQYF.